The sample holds many counts of the clone carrying this T cell receptor (beta chain). This sample was taken from a study of T-cell reconstitution after alpha-beta-depleted transplantation in children. Unique molecular identifiers were built into the TCRbeta library. Each CDR3 protein gets one entry after TCRdb re-called the PCR reads with MiXCR. The table includes about 690,000 distinct CDR3 sequences, 16% detected once. CDR1 is SGHKS and CDR2 is YYEKEE in the germline V gene (reference sequence). Trimming cost V 0 bases and J 9 bases, with 10 bases left between them. The length of the CDR3 is 12 residues.

The receptor was derived from a human donor who donated a stem cell graft to a child with acute myeloid leukemia. The chain has TRBV5-5 and TRBJ2-7; D uncertain. The sequences come from PBMCs from the stem cell graft donor, collected from the stem cell graft. The CDR3 is CASSLEMGMQYV. The CDR3 DNA follows: TGTGCCAGCAGCTTGGAAATGGGGATGCAGTACGTC.